A selection of T cell receptor beta chains follows, all from one sample in a study of T cell responses to AZD1222 COVID-19 vaccine. Clones were sequenced by immunoSEQ multiplex PCR, and TCRdb holds only the in-frame ones, with some missing. The sample includes over 85,000 clones, roughly 92% of them seen just once. The sequenced sample was peripheral blood, obtained 28 days after the second AZD1222 dose. Source of these receptors: an adult who received the AZD1222 COVID-19 vaccine. CDR3s include the opening cysteine and the closing phenylalanine or tryptophan. The D gene is left open where the match is weak. Rows may omit the clone size; those that give it use once, few, many or a size class.

cdr3_length j_call d_call v_call clone_size cdr3_aa cdr3_nt
14 TRBJ1-2 . TRBV7-2 once CASSLASGAVGYTF TGTGCCAGCAGCTTAGCTTCGGGGGCGGTTGGCTACACCTTC
16 TRBJ2-7 TRBD2 TRBV4-2 . CASSQDPSGGSYEQYF TGTGCCAGCAGCCAAGATCCTAGCGGGGGCTCCTACGAGCAGTACTTC
13 TRBJ2-7 . TRBV27 . CASSLYRSYEQYF TGTGCCAGCAGTTTATATCGGTCCTACGAGCAGTACTTC
15 TRBJ2-5 TRBD1 TRBV11-2 . CASSQGQGAAGTQYF TGTGCCAGCAGCCAGGGACAGGGGGCTGCGGGGACCCAGTACTTC
16 TRBJ1-1 TRBD1 TRBV19 . CASRPQGGAGVTEAFF TGTGCCAGTAGGCCCCAGGGGGGCGCTGGGGTCACTGAAGCTTTCTTT
18 TRBJ1-4 . TRBV21-1 . CASSKGGMVGQGDEKLFF TGTGCCAGCAGCAAAGGGGGTATGGTGGGACAGGGTGATGAAAAACTGTTTTTT
21 TRBJ1-3 TRBD1 TRBV3-1/TRBV3-2 . CASSQGAGGVKGSYSGNTIYF TGTGCCAGCAGCCAAGGGGCAGGGGGCGTCAAAGGTTCCTACTCTGGAAACACCATATATTTT
15 TRBJ1-2 . TRBV2 . CASSADHGQSYGYTF TGTGCCAGCAGTGCCGACCACGGACAGAGCTATGGCTACACCTTC
15 TRBJ2-5 . TRBV15 once CATSSLGRGAETQYF TGTGCCACCAGCAGCCTGGGAAGGGGAGCAGAGACCCAGTACTTC
16 TRBJ2-3 TRBD2 TRBV7-2 . CASRQPSGGWADTQYF TGTGCCAGCAGACAACCTAGCGGGGGCTGGGCAGATACGCAGTATTTT
17 TRBJ2-3 . TRBV3-1/TRBV3-2 . CASSQVPPSAITDTQYF TGTGCCAGCAGCCAAGTACCCCCTTCGGCGATCACAGATACGCAGTATTTT
16 TRBJ1-6 . TRBV3-1/TRBV3-2 . CASSQRQVGGNSPLHF TGTGCCAGCAGCCAAAGGCAGGTGGGGGGTAATTCACCCCTCCACTTT
12 TRBJ2-1 . TRBV5-5 . CASSLVGYEQFF TGTGCCAGCAGCTTGGTTGGATATGAGCAGTTCTTC
16 TRBJ1-4 . TRBV4-1 . CASSQAWRTTNEKLFF TGCGCCAGCAGCCAAGCTTGGAGGACAACTAATGAAAAACTGTTTTTT
14 TRBJ2-3 . TRBV4-2 . CASSQGDDRDTQYF TGTGCCAGCAGCCAAGGGGACGATCGAGATACGCAGTATTTT
17 TRBJ2-3 . TRBV7-9 . CASSLARTRPSTDTQYF TGTGCCAGCAGCTTAGCCAGGACAAGGCCCAGCACAGATACGCAGTATTTT
11 TRBJ2-7 . TRBV29-1 . CSVARSYEQYF TGCAGCGTTGCTCGATCCTACGAGCAGTACTTC
14 TRBJ2-2 . TRBV7-2 . CASSAKYTTGELFF TGTGCCAGCAGCGCCAAATATACGACCGGGGAGCTGTTTTTT
12 TRBJ2-1 . TRBV5-1 . CASSVVGYEQFF TGCGCCAGCAGCGTGGTTGGGTATGAGCAGTTCTTC
16 TRBJ1-1 . TRBV13 . CASSPRLGFRGTEAFF TGTGCCAGCAGCCCACGTTTGGGGTTTCGGGGCACTGAAGCTTTCTTT
15 TRBJ1-4 . TRBV13 . CASSSPGGANEKLFF TGTGCCAGCAGCTCCCCAGGTGGGGCCAATGAAAAACTGTTTTTT
14 TRBJ1-5 . TRBV5-5 . CASSPAYGVQPQHF TGTGCCAGCAGCCCAGCTTATGGGGTTCAGCCCCAGCATTTT
15 TRBJ1-1 . TRBV18 . CASSPNLGRDTEAFF TGTGCCAGCTCACCAAACTTGGGTAGGGACACTGAAGCTTTCTTT
14 TRBJ2-5 . TRBV7-2 . CASSSWRGEETQYF TGTGCCAGCAGCTCCTGGAGGGGGGAAGAGACCCAGTACTTC
23 TRBJ2-7 . TRBV21-1 . CASSISCDPPGTLKDFPIYEQYF TGTGCCAGCAGCATATCCTGTGACCCCCCCGGGACACTGAAGGATTTCCCCATCTACGAGCAGTACTTC
13 TRBJ1-5 . TRBV24-1 . CATSAARNQPQHF TGTGCCACCAGCGCAGCAAGGAATCAGCCCCAGCATTTT
15 TRBJ2-5 . TRBV21-1 . CARWRAGLLQETQYF TGTGCCCGTTGGAGGGCAGGACTACTCCAAGAGACCCAGTACTTC
14 TRBJ1-2 TRBD1 TRBV6-5 . CASSYTGGRGGYTF TGTGCCAGCAGTTACACAGGGGGTCGGGGTGGCTACACCTTC
16 TRBJ2-3 . TRBV10-1 . CASSESIGGSSDTQYF TGCGCCAGCAGTGAGTCGATAGGGGGTTCATCTGATACGCAGTATTTT
15 TRBJ1-6 TRBD1 TRBV5-4 . CASSLLGQGHSPLHF TGTGCCAGCAGCCTTCTGGGACAGGGTCACTCACCCCTCCACTTT
14 TRBJ2-7 TRBD1 TRBV7-9 once CASSLSGQGYEQYF TGTGCCAGCAGCTTGTCAGGACAGGGCTACGAGCAGTACTTC
13 TRBJ2-5 . TRBV7-9 . CASSRAVLETQYF TGTGCCAGCAGCCGTGCGGTACTAGAGACCCAGTACTTC
15 TRBJ1-2 . TRBV5-5 . CASSLLFRGGYGYTF TGTGCCAGCAGCTTGTTGTTCAGGGGAGGGTATGGCTACACCTTC
15 TRBJ2-5 TRBD1 TRBV6-5 . CASNKRGHSQETQYF TGTGCCAGCAACAAGAGGGGGCACTCCCAAGAGACCCAGTACTTC
14 TRBJ2-7 . TRBV7-6 . CASSLATGGYEQYF TGTGCCAGCAGCTTAGCGACAGGCGGGTACGAGCAGTACTTC
15 TRBJ1-2 TRBD1 TRBV11-2 . CASSPWTGANYGYTF TGTGCCAGCAGCCCCTGGACAGGGGCTAACTATGGCTACACCTTC
13 TRBJ1-6 . TRBV2 once CASSATRESPLHF TGTGCCAGCAGTGCAACTCGGGAGTCACCCCTCCACTTT
16 TRBJ2-7 TRBD1 TRBV11-2 . CASSLRRQGAGYEQYF TGTGCCAGCAGCCTTCGGCGACAGGGTGCGGGCTACGAGCAGTACTTC
16 TRBJ2-7 TRBD2 TRBV30 . CAWISCGGPSSYEQYF TGTGCCTGGATTTCCTGCGGGGGGCCTTCCTCCTACGAGCAGTACTTC
16 TRBJ1-1 TRBD1 TRBV11-2 . CASSFSPGQEETEAFF TGTGCCAGCAGCTTCTCTCCGGGACAGGAGGAAACTGAAGCTTTCTTT
16 TRBJ2-3 TRBD2 TRBV6-4 once CASSRGTSGRTDTQYF TGTGCCAGCAGTCGCGGGACTAGCGGGCGCACAGATACGCAGTATTTT
14 TRBJ1-6 TRBD1 TRBV7-9 . CASSQTGLDSPLHF TGTGCCAGCAGCCAGACAGGGTTGGATTCACCCCTCCACTTT
13 TRBJ1-1 . TRBV7-9 . CASREDENTEAFF TGTGCCAGCAGAGAAGACGAGAACACTGAAGCTTTCTTT
16 TRBJ1-1 . TRBV15 . CATSRPRQDPGTEAFF TGTGCCACCAGCCGGCCCCGACAGGACCCGGGCACTGAAGCTTTCTTT
15 TRBJ1-4 . TRBV4-3 . CASSQSVLLAEKLFF TGCGCCAGCAGCCAATCTGTCCTTCTCGCAGAAAAACTGTTTTTT
12 TRBJ1-1 . TRBV6-5 . CASSSQGAEAFF TGTGCCAGCAGTTCCCAGGGAGCTGAAGCTTTCTTT
13 TRBJ2-1 . TRBV28 . CASSFPGWGSQFF TGTGCCAGCAGTTTTCCGGGATGGGGTTCGCAGTTCTTC
15 TRBJ2-2 TRBD2 TRBV3-1/TRBV3-2 . CASRQAGGPSGELFF TGTGCCAGCAGGCAAGCGGGGGGGCCGAGCGGGGAGCTGTTTTTT
16 TRBJ2-7 TRBD1 TRBV11-1 . CASSLGRTGASHEQYF TGTGCCAGCAGCTTAGGACGGACAGGGGCTTCCCACGAGCAGTACTTC
16 TRBJ2-2 . TRBV18 . CASSPSSVRASGELFF TGTGCCAGCTCACCAAGTAGTGTTCGGGCCAGCGGGGAGCTGTTTTTT
13 TRBJ2-2 . TRBV18 . CASSPDGTGELFF TGTGCCAGCTCACCCGATGGCACCGGGGAGCTGTTTTTT
11 TRBJ1-1 . TRBV30 . CAWNVNTEAFF TGTGCCTGGAACGTGAACACTGAAGCTTTCTTT
12 TRBJ1-1 . TRBV12-3/TRBV12-4 . CASSLRGTEAFF TGTGCCAGCAGTTTAAGGGGAACTGAAGCTTTCTTT
15 TRBJ2-7 TRBD1 TRBV7-6 . CASSLGQYPSYEQYF TGTGCCAGCAGCTTGGGACAGTACCCTTCCTACGAGCAGTACTTC
15 TRBJ2-2 . TRBV24-1 . CATSDAGTDTGELFF TGTGCCACCAGTGACGCCGGGACGGACACCGGGGAGCTGTTTTTT
12 TRBJ2-1 . TRBV20-1 . CSASWAIHEQFF TGCAGTGCTAGTTGGGCTATCCATGAGCAGTTCTTC
14 TRBJ1-2 . TRBV2 . CASRKGGSDYGYTF TGTGCCAGCAGAAAAGGGGGATCGGACTATGGCTACACCTTC
16 TRBJ2-1 TRBD1 TRBV14 few CASSETGTGGTIEQFF TGTGCCAGCAGCGAAACCGGGACAGGGGGTACGATTGAGCAGTTCTTC
16 TRBJ2-7 . TRBV27 . CASSPRSRLATYEQYF TGTGCCAGCAGTCCCAGGTCCAGGCTCGCCACCTACGAGCAGTACTTC